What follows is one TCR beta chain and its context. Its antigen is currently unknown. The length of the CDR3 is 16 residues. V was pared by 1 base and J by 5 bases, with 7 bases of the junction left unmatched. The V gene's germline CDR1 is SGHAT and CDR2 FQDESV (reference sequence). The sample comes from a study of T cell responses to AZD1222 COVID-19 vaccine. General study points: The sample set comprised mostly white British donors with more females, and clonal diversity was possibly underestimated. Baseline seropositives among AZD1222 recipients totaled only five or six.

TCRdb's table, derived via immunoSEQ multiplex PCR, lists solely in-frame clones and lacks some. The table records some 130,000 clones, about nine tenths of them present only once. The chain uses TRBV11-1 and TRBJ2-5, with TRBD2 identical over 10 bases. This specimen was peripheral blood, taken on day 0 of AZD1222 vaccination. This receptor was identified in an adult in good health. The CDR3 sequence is CASSLGAGLADETQYF. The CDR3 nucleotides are TGTGCCAGCAGCTTAGGAGCTGGACTAGCGGATGAGACCCAGTACTTC.